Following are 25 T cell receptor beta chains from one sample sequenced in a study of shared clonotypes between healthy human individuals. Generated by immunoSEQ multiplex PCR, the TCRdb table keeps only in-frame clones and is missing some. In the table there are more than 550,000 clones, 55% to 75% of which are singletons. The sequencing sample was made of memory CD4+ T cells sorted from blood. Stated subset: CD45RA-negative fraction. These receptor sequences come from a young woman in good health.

CDR3 bases: TGTGCCAGCAGCCTTAGTTCGGGAGTAGGAGATACGCAGTATTTT. Translated, it gives CASSLSSGVGDTQYF. The chain couples TRBV7-2 to TRBJ2-3; D may be TRBD2 (6 bases). Trimming left V 5 bases short and J 5 bases short, with 17 bases between. The CDR3 length is 15 residues. Germline V gene sequence: CDR1 SGHTA, CDR2 FQGNSA.

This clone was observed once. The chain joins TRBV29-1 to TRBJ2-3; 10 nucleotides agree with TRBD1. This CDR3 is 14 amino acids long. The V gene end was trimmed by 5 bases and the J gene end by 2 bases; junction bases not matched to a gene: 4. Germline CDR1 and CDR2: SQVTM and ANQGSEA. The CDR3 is CSVPGTGVTDTQYF. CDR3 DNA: TGCAGCGTTCCCGGGACAGGGGTCACAGATACGCAGTATTTT.

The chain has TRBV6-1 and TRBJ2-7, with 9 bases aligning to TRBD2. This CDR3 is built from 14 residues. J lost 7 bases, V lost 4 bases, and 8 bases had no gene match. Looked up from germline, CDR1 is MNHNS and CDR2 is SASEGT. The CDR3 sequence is CASSVAGGPVEQYF. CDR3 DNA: TGTGCCAGCAGTGTGGCGGGAGGGCCCGTAGAGCAGTACTTC.

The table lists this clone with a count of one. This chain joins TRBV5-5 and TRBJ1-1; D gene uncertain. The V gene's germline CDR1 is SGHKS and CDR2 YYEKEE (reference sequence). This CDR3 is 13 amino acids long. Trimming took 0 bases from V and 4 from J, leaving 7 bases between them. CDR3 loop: CASSLEDPTEAFF. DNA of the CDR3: TGTGCCAGCAGCTTGGAGGACCCCACTGAAGCTTTCTTT.

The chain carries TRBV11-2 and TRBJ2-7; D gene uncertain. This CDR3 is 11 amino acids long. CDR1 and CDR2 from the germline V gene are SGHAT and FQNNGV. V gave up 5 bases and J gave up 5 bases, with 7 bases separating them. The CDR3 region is CASSAGNEQYF. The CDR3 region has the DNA TGTGCCAGCAGCGCCGGCAACGAGCAGTACTTC.

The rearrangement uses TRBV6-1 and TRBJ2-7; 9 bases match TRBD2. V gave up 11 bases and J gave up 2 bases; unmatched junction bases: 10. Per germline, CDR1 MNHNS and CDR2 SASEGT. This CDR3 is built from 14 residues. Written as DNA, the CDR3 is TGTGCCCTCCTTTCGGGGACTAGCACCTACGAGCAGTACTTC. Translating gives CALLSGTSTYEQYF.

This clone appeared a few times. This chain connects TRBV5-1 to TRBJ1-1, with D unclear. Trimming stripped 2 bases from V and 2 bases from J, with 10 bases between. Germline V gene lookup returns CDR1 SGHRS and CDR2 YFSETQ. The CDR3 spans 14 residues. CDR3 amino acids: CASSFLHTNTEAFF. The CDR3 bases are TGCGCCAGCAGCTTCCTTCACACTAACACTGAAGCTTTCTTT.

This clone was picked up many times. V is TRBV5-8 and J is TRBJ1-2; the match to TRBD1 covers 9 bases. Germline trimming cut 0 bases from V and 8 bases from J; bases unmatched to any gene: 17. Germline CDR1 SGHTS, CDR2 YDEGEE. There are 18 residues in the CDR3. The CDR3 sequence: CASSLGRDRDFARRGYTF. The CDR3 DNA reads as TGTGCCAGCAGCTTGGGCCGGGACAGGGACTTTGCGCGGCGGGGCTACACCTTC.

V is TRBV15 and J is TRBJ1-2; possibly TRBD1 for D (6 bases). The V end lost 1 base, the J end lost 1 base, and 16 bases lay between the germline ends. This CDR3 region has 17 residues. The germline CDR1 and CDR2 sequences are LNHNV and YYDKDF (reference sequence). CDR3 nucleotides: TGTGCCACCAGCAGAGGAACAGGGTACCGCATTAACTATGGCTACACCTTC. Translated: CATSRGTGYRINYGYTF.

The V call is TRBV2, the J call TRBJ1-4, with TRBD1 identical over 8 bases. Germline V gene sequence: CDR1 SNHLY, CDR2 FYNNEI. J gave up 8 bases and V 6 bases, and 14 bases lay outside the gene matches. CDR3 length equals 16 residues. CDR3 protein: CASSQQTGQGREKLFF. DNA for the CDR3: TGTGCCAGCAGCCAACAAACTGGACAGGGTAGAGAAAAACTGTTTTTT.

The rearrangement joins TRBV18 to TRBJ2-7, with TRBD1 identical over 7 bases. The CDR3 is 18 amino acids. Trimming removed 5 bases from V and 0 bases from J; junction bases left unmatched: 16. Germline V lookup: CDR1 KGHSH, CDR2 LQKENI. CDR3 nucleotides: TGTGCCAGCTCAGGTCAAGTCCCGAATAGGGACAGCTCCTACGAGCAGTACTTC. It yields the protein CASSGQVPNRDSSYEQYF.

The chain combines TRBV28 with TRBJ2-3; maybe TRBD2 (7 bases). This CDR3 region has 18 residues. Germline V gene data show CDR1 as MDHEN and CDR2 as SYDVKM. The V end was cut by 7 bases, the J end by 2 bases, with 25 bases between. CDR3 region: CASTLDLGGGKNTDTQYF. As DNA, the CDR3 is TGTGCCAGCACCCTCGACTTGGGAGGGGGAAAAAACACAGATACGCAGTATTTT.

The CDR3 bases are TGTGCCACCAGCAGACAAGAGGGACAGAGCTCTGGAAACACCATATATTTT. Translation: CATSRQEGQSSGNTIYF. The rearrangement joins TRBV15 to TRBJ1-3, with 7 bases aligning to TRBD1. The CDR3 has 17 residues. Germline V gene lookup returns CDR1 LNHNV and CDR2 YYDKDF (reference sequence). J gave up 0 bases and V 2 bases, and 7 bases lay outside the gene matches.

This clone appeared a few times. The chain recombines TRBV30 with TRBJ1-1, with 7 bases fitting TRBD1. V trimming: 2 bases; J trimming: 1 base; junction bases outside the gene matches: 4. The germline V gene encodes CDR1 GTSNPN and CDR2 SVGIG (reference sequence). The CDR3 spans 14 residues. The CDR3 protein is CAWSQGTENTEAFF. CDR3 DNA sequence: TGTGCCTGGAGTCAGGGGACAGAGAACACTGAAGCTTTCTTT.

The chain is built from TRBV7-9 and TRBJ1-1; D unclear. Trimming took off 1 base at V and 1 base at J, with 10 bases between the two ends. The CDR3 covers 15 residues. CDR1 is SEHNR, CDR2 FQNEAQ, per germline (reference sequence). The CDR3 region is CASSLGLGSNTEAFF. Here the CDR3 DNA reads TGTGCCAGCAGCTTAGGTCTGGGATCGAACACTGAAGCTTTCTTT.

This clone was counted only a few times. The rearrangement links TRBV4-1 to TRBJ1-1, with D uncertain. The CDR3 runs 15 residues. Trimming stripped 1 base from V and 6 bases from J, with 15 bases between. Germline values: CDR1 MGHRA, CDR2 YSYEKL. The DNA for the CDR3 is TGCGCCAGCAGCCAAGCCACCGTACTGAGCTCTGAAGCTTTCTTT. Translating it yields CASSQATVLSSEAFF.

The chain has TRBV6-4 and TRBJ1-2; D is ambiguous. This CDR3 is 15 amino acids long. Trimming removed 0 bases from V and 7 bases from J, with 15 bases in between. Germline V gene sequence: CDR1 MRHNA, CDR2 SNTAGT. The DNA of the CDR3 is TGTGCCAGCAGTGACTCGCAGGTTCCCGGTTTTGGCTACACCTTC. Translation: CASSDSQVPGFGYTF.

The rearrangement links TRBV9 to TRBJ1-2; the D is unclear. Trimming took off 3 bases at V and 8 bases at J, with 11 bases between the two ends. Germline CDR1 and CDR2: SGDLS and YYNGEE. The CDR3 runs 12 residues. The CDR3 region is CASSGPVSGYTF. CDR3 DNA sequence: TGTGCCAGCAGCGGACCAGTATCGGGCTACACCTTC.

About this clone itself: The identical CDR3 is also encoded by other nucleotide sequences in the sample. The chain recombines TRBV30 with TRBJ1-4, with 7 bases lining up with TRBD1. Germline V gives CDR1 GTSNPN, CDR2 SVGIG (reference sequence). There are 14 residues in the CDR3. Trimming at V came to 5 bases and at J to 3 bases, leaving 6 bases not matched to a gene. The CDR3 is CAWDREGANEKLFF. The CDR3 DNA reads TGTGCCTGGGACAGGGAAGGAGCTAATGAAAAACTGTTTTTT.

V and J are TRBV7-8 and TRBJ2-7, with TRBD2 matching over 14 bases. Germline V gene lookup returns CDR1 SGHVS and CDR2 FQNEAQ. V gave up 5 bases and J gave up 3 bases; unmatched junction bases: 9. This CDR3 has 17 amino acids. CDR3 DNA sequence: TGTGCCAGCAGCCTCCTCTCGGGACTAGCGGGGGACTACGAGCAGTACTTC. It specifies CASSLLSGLAGDYEQYF.

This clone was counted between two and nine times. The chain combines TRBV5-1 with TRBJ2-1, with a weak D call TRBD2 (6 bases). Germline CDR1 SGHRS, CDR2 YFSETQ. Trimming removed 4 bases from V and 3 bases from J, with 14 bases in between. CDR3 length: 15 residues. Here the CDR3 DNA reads TGCGCCAGCAGCGAGACTAGTAGTGGCTACAATGAGCAGTTCTTC. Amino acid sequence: CASSETSSGYNEQFF.

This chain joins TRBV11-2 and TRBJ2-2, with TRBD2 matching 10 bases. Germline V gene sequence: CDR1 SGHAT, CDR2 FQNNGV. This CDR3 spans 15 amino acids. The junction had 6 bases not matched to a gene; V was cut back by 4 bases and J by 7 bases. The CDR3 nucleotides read TGTGCCAGCAGCTCAGGACTAGCGGAGTACGGGGAGCTGTTTTTT. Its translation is CASSSGLAEYGELFF.

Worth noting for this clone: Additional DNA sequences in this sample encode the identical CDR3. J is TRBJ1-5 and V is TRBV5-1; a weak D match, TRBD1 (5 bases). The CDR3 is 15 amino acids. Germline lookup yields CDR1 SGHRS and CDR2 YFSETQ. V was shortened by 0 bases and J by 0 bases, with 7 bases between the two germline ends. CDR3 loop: CASSLDGGSNQPQHF. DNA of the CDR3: TGCGCCAGCAGCTTGGACGGGGGTAGCAATCAGCCCCAGCATTTT.

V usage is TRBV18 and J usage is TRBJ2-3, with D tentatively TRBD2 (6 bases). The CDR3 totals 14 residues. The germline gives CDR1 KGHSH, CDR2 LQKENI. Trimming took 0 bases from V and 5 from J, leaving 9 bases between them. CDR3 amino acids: CASSPPGGEDTQYF. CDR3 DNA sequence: TGTGCCAGCTCACCACCAGGAGGGGAAGATACGCAGTATTTT.

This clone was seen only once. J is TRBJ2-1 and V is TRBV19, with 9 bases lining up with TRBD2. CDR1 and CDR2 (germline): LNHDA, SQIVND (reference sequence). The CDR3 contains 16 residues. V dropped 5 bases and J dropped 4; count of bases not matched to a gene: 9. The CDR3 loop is CASSSLTSGTYNEQFF. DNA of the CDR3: TGTGCCAGTAGTTCCCTGACTAGCGGCACTTACAATGAGCAGTTCTTC.